This T cell receptor beta chain is from a study of blood T cell repertoires in COVID-19. Overall study: Spain, Italy and the United States supplied samples that represented acute and convalescent COVID-19. Nucleic acid was either cDNA or gDNA, and it came from T cells, B-cell-depleted T cells, or PBMCs.

In the original analysis: Reference gene primer amplification gave nucleated cell count estimates. Using immunoSEQ multiplex PCR, the repertoire was profiled, and TCRdb retains in-frame clones only, with some absent. V, J and clone size reflect that table, while D and trimming were determined from the DNA. The repertoire has hundreds of thousands of clones, roughly 91% of them found once; the top ten carry around 4%. CDR3 length: 15 amino acids. In germline, CDR1 is MNHEY, CDR2 SVGEGT. Germline trimming cut 5 bases from V and 3 bases from J; bases unmatched to any gene: 5. Cohort placement rested on clinical history that participants reported themselves.

This TCR came from a woman aged 30 to 39 who had recovered from COVID-19. The chain carries TRBV6-2 or TRBV6-3 and TRBJ1-1; 11 bases are a match to TRBD1. The sequenced sample was PBMCs or T cells enriched from blood (not recorded which). CDR3 DNA: TGTGCCAGCAGTAACCAGGACAGGGGGCACACTGAAGCTTTCTTT. It is translated as CASSNQDRGHTEAFF.